The rows below give T cell receptor beta chains drawn from one sample of a study of regulatory T cells in long-lasting Graves disease. Using its own MiXCR run on the multiplex PCR reads, TCRdb lists one record per CDR3 protein. The data hold approximately 460,000 distinct CDR3 sequences, with around 15% observed a single time. These data are also associated with another study on T cells in Graves' hyperthyroidism and ophthalmopathy.

The sample was peripheral blood mononuclear cells (PBMCs), taken at new diagnosis, from a patient treated with antithyroid drugs. The receptors were gathered from a woman in her 30s with Graves disease. Both conserved end residues are part of each CDR3. D genes are given only for firm matches. Expanded clones are given a class, and other clones once, few, many or no size at all.

length: 17; V: TRBV9; size: few; J: TRBJ2-2; D: .; CDR3: CASSEPLGDANTGELFF; DNA: TGTGCCAGCAGCGAGCCCCTAGGGGACGCGAACACCGGGGAGCTGTTTTTT
length: 14; V: TRBV5-1; size: .; J: TRBJ1-1; D: .; CDR3: CASGLRGGGTEAFF; DNA: TGCGCCAGCGGCTTGAGGGGGGGTGGGACTGAAGCTTTCTTT
length: 11; V: TRBV30; size: many; J: TRBJ2-7; D: .; CDR3: CAWSIRYEQYF; DNA: TGTGCCTGGAGTATCCGATACGAGCAGTACTTC
length: 15; V: TRBV27; size: many; J: TRBJ2-3; D: TRBD2; CDR3: CASSSPSGNTDTQYF; DNA: TGTGCCAGCAGTTCACCCAGCGGGAACACAGATACGCAGTATTTT
length: 13; V: TRBV2; size: many; J: TRBJ2-3; D: .; CDR3: CASSERIGDTQYF; DNA: TGTGCCAGCAGTGAGCGGATCGGAGATACGCAGTATTTT
length: 16; V: TRBV3-1; size: many; J: TRBJ1-1; D: TRBD1; CDR3: CASSPGQGARNTEAFF; DNA: TGTGCCAGCAGCCCGGGACAGGGCGCGAGGAACACTGAAGCTTTCTTT
length: 15; V: TRBV4-3; size: .; J: TRBJ1-4; D: .; CDR3: CASSPAGLGNEKLFF; DNA: TGCGCCAGCAGCCCCGCCGGACTGGGGAATGAAAAACTGTTTTTT
length: 10; V: TRBV6-2/TRBV6-3; size: .; J: TRBJ2-3; D: .; CDR3: CATPTDTQYF; DNA: TGTGCCACGCCGACCGATACGCAGTATTTT
length: 13; V: TRBV30; size: many; J: TRBJ2-5; D: .; CDR3: CAWSGAGQETQYF; DNA: TGTGCCTGGAGCGGGGCAGGCCAAGAGACCCAGTACTTC
length: 14; V: TRBV18; size: many; J: TRBJ2-3; D: .; CDR3: CASSPTEPTDTQYF; DNA: TGTGCCAGCTCACCCACCGAACCCACAGATACGCAGTATTTT
length: 17; V: TRBV7-2; size: few; J: TRBJ2-7; D: TRBD1; CDR3: CASSLALRQGIGYEQYF; DNA: TGTGCCAGCAGCTTAGCGCTACGACAGGGCATAGGCTACGAGCAGTACTTC
length: 15; V: TRBV5-6; size: few; J: TRBJ2-7; D: .; CDR3: CASSPDRDGSYEQYF; DNA: TGTGCCAGCAGCCCAGACAGAGACGGATCCTACGAGCAGTACTTC
length: 14; V: TRBV4-1; size: few; J: TRBJ2-1; D: TRBD1; CDR3: CASSQGGPTGRQFF; DNA: TGCGCCAGCAGCCAAGGGGGCCCGACAGGGCGGCAGTTCTTC
length: 17; V: TRBV27; size: .; J: TRBJ1-1; D: .; CDR3: CASSSPAGRKRHTEAFF; DNA: TGTGCCAGCAGTTCACCAGCAGGACGGAAGAGACACACTGAGGCTTTCTTT
length: 15; V: TRBV7-8; size: many; J: TRBJ2-1; D: .; CDR3: CASSLGFLVWNEQFF; DNA: TGTGCCAGCAGCTTAGGGTTCTTGGTGTGGAATGAGCAGTTCTTC
length: 15; V: TRBV7-8; size: many; J: TRBJ2-1; D: .; CDR3: CASSLTLSSYNEQFF; DNA: TGTGCCAGCAGCTTAACGTTGAGCTCCTACAATGAGCAGTTCTTC
length: 17; V: TRBV6-1; size: few; J: TRBJ2-1; D: TRBD2; CDR3: CASSVGTSGRAWNEQSF; DNA: TGTGCCAGCAGTGTCGGGACTAGCGGGAGGGCCTGGAATGAGCAGTCCTTC
length: 15; V: TRBV5-1; size: many; J: TRBJ2-7; D: .; CDR3: CASSFGSGPTYEQYF; DNA: TGCGCCAGCAGCTTCGGTTCAGGGCCAACCTACGAGCAGTACTTC
length: 17; V: TRBV6-1; size: .; J: TRBJ2-2; D: TRBD2; CDR3: CASAVGWREYSTGELFF; DNA: TGTGCCAGCGCGGTCGGTTGGCGGGAGTATAGTACCGGGGAGCTGTTTTTT
length: 16; V: TRBV30; size: many; J: TRBJ2-1; D: TRBD2; CDR3: CAWSDASGSSYNEQFF; DNA: TGTGCCTGGAGCGACGCTAGCGGGAGCTCCTACAATGAGCAGTTCTTC
length: 19; V: TRBV11-2; size: .; J: TRBJ2-2; D: .; CDR3: CASTPGHLLSRPDTGELFF; DNA: TGTGCCAGCACTCCTGGTCATCTCCTATCCAGGCCGGACACCGGGGAGCTGTTTTTT
length: 15; V: TRBV6-1; size: many; J: TRBJ2-7; D: .; CDR3: CASTYGGSRAYEQYF; DNA: TGTGCCAGCACCTACGGGGGTAGTCGGGCCTACGAGCAGTACTTC
length: 14; V: TRBV6-1; size: few; J: TRBJ2-7; D: TRBD2; CDR3: CASSQGLQSYEQYF; DNA: TGTGCCAGCAGTCAGGGACTACAGTCCTACGAGCAGTACTTC
length: 12; V: TRBV28; size: many; J: TRBJ2-1; D: .; CDR3: CASSMGDNEQFF; DNA: TGTGCCAGCAGTATGGGGGACAATGAGCAGTTCTTC
length: 16; V: TRBV9; size: many; J: TRBJ1-4; D: .; CDR3: CASSGGQISTNEKLFF; DNA: TGTGCCAGCAGCGGAGGACAGATTTCAACTAATGAAAAACTGTTTTTT
length: 16; V: TRBV5-6; size: few; J: TRBJ1-2; D: TRBD1; CDR3: CASSPDRGRLHYGYTF; DNA: TGTGCCAGCAGCCCGGACAGGGGGAGACTCCACTATGGCTACACCTTC
length: 17; V: TRBV5-1; size: .; J: TRBJ2-6; D: .; CDR3: CASSPGRQLSGANVLTF; DNA: TGCGCCAGCAGCCCGGGACGACAGCTCTCTGGGGCCAACGTCCTGACTTTC
length: 12; V: TRBV28; size: many; J: TRBJ2-2; D: .; CDR3: CASSLWSGELFF; DNA: TGTGCCAGCAGTTTATGGTCCGGGGAGCTGTTTTTT
length: 13; V: TRBV27; size: .; J: TRBJ1-5; D: .; CDR3: CASSLARNQPQHF; DNA: TGTGCCAGCAGTTTGGCCCGGAATCAGCCCCAGCATTTT